These 8 T cell receptor beta chains originate from one sample sequenced in a study of blood T cell repertoires in COVID-19. Measured with immunoSEQ multiplex PCR; TCRdb has only the in-frame clones, and not every one. Here the sample spans about 370,000 clones, 80% to 90% being singletons. The material sequenced was PBMCs or T cells enriched from blood (not recorded which). Receptors were obtained from a man between 18 and 29 years old who had recovered from COVID-19.

The V call is TRBV11-3, the J call TRBJ2-3; 15 bases align to TRBD2. The CDR3 has 18 residues. V shed 4 bases, J shed 1 base, and the junction held 6 bases outside the gene matches. CDR1 and CDR2 (germline): SGHNT, YENEEA. The CDR3 is CASSSGLAGGLGTDTQYF. The CDR3 DNA is TGTGCCAGCAGCTCGGGACTAGCGGGGGGACTCGGCACAGATACGCAGTATTTT.

The chain carries TRBV24-1 and TRBJ1-1, with D perhaps matching TRBD1 (6 bases). This CDR3 region has 14 residues. The germline CDR1 and CDR2 sequences are KGHDR and SFDVKD. Trimming took 11 bases from V and 4 from J, leaving 19 bases between them. For the CDR3, the DNA is TGTGCCAGGTACTCGGGGGGCGTAATCACTGAAGCTTTCTTT. Its translation is CARYSGGVITEAFF.

This rearrangement joins TRBV5-1 to TRBJ2-1; 9 bases are shared with TRBD2. The germline V gene encodes CDR1 SGHRS and CDR2 YFSETQ. This CDR3 comprises 20 residues. The junction had 21 bases not matched to a gene; V was cut back by 1 base and J by 7 bases. The CDR3 DNA follows: TGCGCCAGCAGCTTGCCCTCCCGTGGGAGCGGGGGGCTACTCAGGAATGAGCAGTTCTTC. This translates into CASSLPSRGSGGLLRNEQFF.

V usage is TRBV19 and J usage is TRBJ2-7; TRBD2 might be the D (7 bases). CDR1 and CDR2 from the germline V gene are LNHDA and SQIVND (reference sequence). CDR3 length: 15 amino acids. With 2 bases removed from V and 0 bases from J, the gap between germline ends came to 11 bases. The CDR3 is CASSIRGRDSYEQYF. DNA for the CDR3: TGTGCCAGTAGTATAAGGGGGAGGGACTCCTACGAGCAGTACTTC.

The genes are TRBV5-1 and TRBJ2-5, with a possible D match to TRBD2 (5 bases). In germline, CDR1 is SGHRS, CDR2 YFSETQ. Deletions cut 4 bases from V and 1 base from J, with 14 bases between. This CDR3 is built from 15 residues. DNA for the CDR3: TGCGCCAGCAGCCCGTACTACGCGGGCCAAGAGACCCAGTACTTC. It codes for CASSPYYAGQETQYF.

The chain carries TRBV28 and TRBJ2-1; 7 bases are shared with TRBD1. The J segment lost 8 bases and the V segment lost 1 base, leaving 8 bases of the junction unmatched. The germline V gene encodes CDR1 MDHEN and CDR2 SYDVKM. The CDR3 extends over 15 amino acids. CDR3 nucleotides: TGTGCCAGCAGTTTATCGGCAAGGGGGCAAGATGAGCAGTTCTTC. Amino acids: CASSLSARGQDEQFF.

This sequence joins TRBV19 and TRBJ1-2; TRBD1 matches at 10 bases. Germline V CDR1 and CDR2: LNHDA, SQIVND (reference sequence). The CDR3 extends over 13 amino acids. The junction had 7 bases not matched to a gene; V was cut back by 7 bases and J by 8 bases. Here the CDR3 DNA reads TGTGCCAGTAATCCCGGGACAGGGGTGGGCTACACCTTC. The encoded protein is CASNPGTGVGYTF.

This chain joins TRBV27 and TRBJ2-7, with TRBD2 matching over 8 bases. The V and J ends lost 5 bases and 7 bases, in that order; junction bases with no gene match: 7. Per the germline V gene, CDR1 is MNHEY and CDR2 is SMNVEV (reference sequence). The length of the CDR3 is 13 residues. CDR3 loop: CASSPSGTSEQYF. In DNA, the CDR3 is TGTGCCAGCAGTCCCTCAGGGACTAGTGAGCAGTACTTC.